This TCR beta chain is drawn from a study of blood T cell repertoires in COVID-19. Cohort 3 donors counted as recovered after two negative PCRs, clearance, or resolved symptoms. Per the original methods: Nucleated cell number was recorded as an estimate derived from reference gene primer amplification. Clones were read by immunoSEQ multiplex PCR, and TCRdb kept only the in-frame ones, dropping some. The DNA gave D and trimming, while V, J and clone size come from that table. The table includes some 350,000 clones, less than 90% detected once. Germline V gene data show CDR1 as SGHRS and CDR2 as YFSETQ. The CDR3 totals 15 residues. With 4 bases clipped from V and 4 bases from J, the junction kept 10 bases outside the gene matches.

This sequence was found in a woman under 40 who had recovered from COVID-19. V and J are TRBV5-1 and TRBJ2-7; 8 bases map to TRBD2. Material: PBMCs or T cells enriched from blood (not recorded which). The CDR3 is CASSEVTGGDYEQYF. Written as DNA, the CDR3 is TGCGCCAGCAGCGAAGTCACGGGAGGGGATTACGAGCAGTACTTC.